This T cell receptor beta chain was identified in a study of T-cell memory formation after mild COVID-19. The germline gives CDR1 DFQATT, CDR2 SNEGSKA (reference sequence). V was trimmed by 3 bases and J by 2 bases, leaving 10 bases between them. This CDR3 region has 13 residues. It was 5'RACE with constant-segment primers that produced the TCR alpha and TCR beta cDNA libraries, which carried sample barcodes and UMIs. TCRdb redid the calling of the 5' RACE reads with MiXCR, one entry per CDR3 protein. Among roughly 340,000 distinct CDR3 sequences listed, about a sixth were seen once. Broader study findings: Day 15 to 85 contractors were CD4/CD8 balanced; later expanders leaned CD4+. Pre-infection memory harbored some responding clones, suggesting cross-reactive memory joined.

Note on this clonotype: Its specificity is not known.

Sample: PBMCs or a T cell subset sorted from them (not recorded which). This chain links TRBV20-1 with TRBJ2-5, with a tentative D call TRBD1 (5 bases). This receptor was obtained from a man between 18 and 35 years old who had mild COVID-19 (a few samples of this study predate the infection). Cell type and time point are not known. CDR3 region: CSASLGHQETQYF. CDR3 nucleotides: TGCAGTGCTAGCCTCGGACATCAAGAGACCCAGTACTTC.